This T cell receptor beta chain appears in the sequencing data of a study of cytomegalovirus exposure and HLA in healthy donors. Study-wide points: The study listed 150 to 200 cytomegalovirus-associated TCR beta chains. Usually a TCR sequence was rare, but some public TCRs were found in many donors.

Produced via immunoSEQ multiplex PCR; TCRdb's table is partial and in-frame only. The top ten clones hold approximately 0.94% of a sample with hundreds of thousands of clones, approximately 90% of them seen once. Notes on this clone: The antigen is undetermined.

V shed 5 bases and J shed 8 bases, with 15 bases lying between them. This CDR3 spans 13 amino acids. Germline V lookup: CDR1 MNHEY, CDR2 SVGAGI. V and J are TRBV6-5 and TRBJ1-1; possibly TRBD1 for D (5 bases). Sequencing used PBMCs. The TCR was taken from a woman younger than 35 in good health and CMV-seronegative. CDR3 coding DNA: TGTGCCAGCAGTCCTAACTCAGGGTTGGAAGCTTTCTTT. Encoded protein: CASSPNSGLEAFF.